This T cell receptor beta chain derives from a study of type 1 and type 2 diabetes patients. Study information: Participants included type 1 and type 2 diabetes patients plus nondiabetic controls. Broader study findings: Groups were not age- or gender-matched, which may bias interpretation. With limited T2D and control samples, some T1D-only expanded clones may not be T1D-specific.

The CDR3 totals 15 residues. Between the trimmed V and J ends, which lost 6 bases and 2 bases, there was a span of 18 bases. Germline assignment: CDR1 SGHRS and CDR2 YFSETQ. The PCR template was genomic DNA. A primer set of 30 forward and 13 reverse primers amplified the CDR3. TCRdb fed the multiplex PCR reads into MiXCR, producing one record per CDR3 protein. The sample lists 250,000 or so distinct CDR3 sequences, more than 45% seen once, with roughly an eighth in the top ten. A word on this clonotype: Its antigen is unknown.

Other autoimmune diseases and infections within the past four weeks excluded donors. The TCR was taken from a man younger than 35 with type 2 diabetes. Material for sequencing was peripheral blood mononuclear cells (PBMCs). The chain is built from TRBV5-1 and TRBJ2-7, with a tentative D call TRBD1 (5 bases). CDR3 sequence reads: CASTLDTRMPYEQYF. DNA of the CDR3: TGCGCCAGCACTCTGGACACAAGAATGCCCTACGAGCAGTACTTC. The full variable domain, in which reference TRBV5-1 and TRBJ2-7 provide the parts outside the CDR3, is KAGVTQTPRYLIKTRGQQVTLSCSPISGHRSVSWYQQTPGQGLQFLFEYFSETQRNKGNFPGRFSGRQFSNSRSEMNVSTLELGDSALYLCASTLDTRMPYEQYFGPGTRLTVT.